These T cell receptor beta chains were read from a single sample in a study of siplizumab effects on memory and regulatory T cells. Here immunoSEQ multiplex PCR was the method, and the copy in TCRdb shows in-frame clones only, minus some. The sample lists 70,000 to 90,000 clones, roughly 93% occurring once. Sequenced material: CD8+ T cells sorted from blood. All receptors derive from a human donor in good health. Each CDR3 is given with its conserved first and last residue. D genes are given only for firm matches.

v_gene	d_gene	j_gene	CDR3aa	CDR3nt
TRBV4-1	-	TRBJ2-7	CASSQDVPYEQYF	TGCGCCAGCAGCCAAGACGTCCCCTACGAGCAGTACTTC
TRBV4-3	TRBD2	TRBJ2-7	CASSQDRSGGSSYEQYF	TGCGCCAGCAGCCAGGACCGGAGCGGCGGGAGCTCCTACGAGCAGTACTTC
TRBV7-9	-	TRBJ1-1	CASSLKVGEAFF	TGTGCCAGCAGCTTAAAAGTTGGCGAAGCTTTCTTT
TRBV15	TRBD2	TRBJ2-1	CATSDGGAGYNEQFF	TGTGCCACCAGCGACGGGGGGGCGGGTTACAATGAGCAGTTCTTC
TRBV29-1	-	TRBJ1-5	CSARPGTPKSLNQPQHF	TGCAGCGCAAGGCCGGGGACACCGAAGTCCCTAAATCAGCCCCAGCATTTT
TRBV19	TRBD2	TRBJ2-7	CASSSAGTSGYEQYF	TGTGCCAGTAGTTCCGCCGGGACTAGCGGTTACGAGCAGTACTTC
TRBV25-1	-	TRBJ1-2	CASSDRDGRYGYTF	TGTGCCAGCAGTGACCGGGACGGAAGATATGGCTACACCTTC
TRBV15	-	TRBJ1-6	CATSRDRGANSPLHF	TGTGCCACCAGCAGAGATCGAGGGGCCAATTCACCCCTCCACTTT
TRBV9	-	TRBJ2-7	CASSPGDEQYF	TGTGCCAGCAGCCCAGGGGACGAGCAGTACTTC
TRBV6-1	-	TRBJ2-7	CASRGTDVSGEQYF	TGTGCCAGCAGGGGGACCGACGTGTCGGGCGAGCAGTACTTC
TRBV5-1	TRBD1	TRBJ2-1	CASSFETGVSNEQFF	TGCGCCAGCAGCTTTGAAACAGGGGTATCGAATGAGCAGTTCTTC
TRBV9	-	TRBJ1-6	CASSVGGFNSPLHF	TGTGCCAGCAGCGTAGGGGGGTTTAATTCACCCCTCCACTTT
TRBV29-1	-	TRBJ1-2	CSVEGRYGYTF	TGCAGCGTTGAGGGGCGATATGGCTACACCTTC
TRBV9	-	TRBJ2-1	CASSVWGLSYNEQFF	TGTGCCAGCAGCGTATGGGGCCTCTCCTACAATGAGCAGTTCTTC
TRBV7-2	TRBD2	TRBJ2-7	CASSSGTSGHEQYF	TGTGCCAGCAGCTCCGGGACTAGCGGCCACGAGCAGTACTTC
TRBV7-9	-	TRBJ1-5	CASSLAGQSGNQPQHF	TGTGCCAGCAGCTTAGCGGGTCAGTCCGGCAATCAGCCCCAGCATTTT
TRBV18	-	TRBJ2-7	CASSPPMEVGVYEQYF	TGTGCCAGCTCACCACCGATGGAGGTTGGGGTATACGAGCAGTACTTC
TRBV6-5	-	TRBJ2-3	CASTDGTDTQYF	TGTGCCAGCACCGATGGCACAGATACGCAGTATTTT
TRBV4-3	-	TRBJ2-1	CASSQGFHEQFF	TGCGCCAGCAGCCAAGGATTCCATGAGCAGTTCTTC
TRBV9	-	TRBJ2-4	CASSVRSGTKNIQYF	TGTGCCAGCAGCGTGCGTAGTGGTACCAAAAACATTCAGTACTTC
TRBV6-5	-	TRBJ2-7	CASRTGYEQYF	TGTGCCAGCCGTACCGGCTACGAGCAGTACTTC
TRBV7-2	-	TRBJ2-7	CASAAQPYEQYF	TGTGCCAGCGCGGCACAACCCTACGAGCAGTACTTC
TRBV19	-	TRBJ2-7	CASSPGGPYEQYF	TGTGCCAGTTCTCCGGGTGGGCCCTACGAGCAGTACTTC
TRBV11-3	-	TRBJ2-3	CASRTGTANTQYF	TGTGCCAGCAGGACCGGGACTGCTAATACGCAGTATTTT
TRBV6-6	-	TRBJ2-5	CASSSRGGAQETQYF	TGTGCCAGCAGCTCCCGTGGCGGGGCCCAAGAGACCCAGTACTTC
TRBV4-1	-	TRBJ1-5	CASSQDREEPQHF	TGCGCCAGCAGCCAAGATAGGGAGGAGCCCCAGCATTTT
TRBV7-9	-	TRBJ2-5	CASSFQPFQETQYF	TGTGCCAGCAGCTTTCAGCCCTTCCAAGAGACCCAGTACTTC
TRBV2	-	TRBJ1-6	CASQEDSLDSPLHF	TGTGCCAGCCAAGAGGACAGTCTTGATTCACCCCTCCACTTT
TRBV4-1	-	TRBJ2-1	CASSQDDFSSYNEQFF	TGCGCCAGCAGCCAAGATGACTTTAGCTCCTACAATGAGCAGTTCTTC
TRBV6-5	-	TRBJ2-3	CASSSGPGRATQYF	TGTGCCAGCAGTTCGGGCCCAGGGAGAGCTACGCAGTATTTT
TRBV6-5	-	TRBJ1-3	CASSYSGSGNTIYF	TGTGCCAGCAGTTACTCGGGGTCCGGAAACACCATATATTTT
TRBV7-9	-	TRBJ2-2	CASSSDTGELFF	TGTGCCAGCAGTTCAGACACCGGGGAGCTGTTTTTT
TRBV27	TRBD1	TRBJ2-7	CASSEYGTGNFEQYF	TGTGCCAGCAGTGAGTACGGGACAGGGAATTTCGAGCAGTACTTC
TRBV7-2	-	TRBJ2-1	CASSFLDNDLLNNEQFF	TGTGCCAGCAGCTTCCTAGACAATGACCTTCTTAACAATGAGCAGTTCTTC
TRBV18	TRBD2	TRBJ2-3	CASSPPLLAGGTDTQYF	TGTGCCAGCTCACCACCCCTGCTAGCGGGGGGCACAGATACGCAGTATTTT
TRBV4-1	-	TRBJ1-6	CASSQGPGANSPLHF	TGCGCCAGCAGCCAAGGGCCGGGGGCTAATTCACCCCTCCACTTT